Listed below are T cell receptor beta chains from one sample, sequenced in a study of blood T cell repertoires in COVID-19. TCRdb's table, derived via immunoSEQ multiplex PCR, lists solely in-frame clones and lacks some. The top ten hold about 4% of the sample, which has 210,000 or so clones, approximately 88% seen once. The material sequenced was PBMCs or T cells enriched from blood (not recorded which). Receptors originate from a young woman who had been exposed to COVID-19. Each CDR3 is given with its conserved first and last residue. Each record gives: J gene, D gene, V gene, clone size, CDR3 protein, CDR3 DNA. A D gene is named only where the DNA matches it firmly. Clone size is shown for a subset of rows, as once, few, many or a class of expanded clone.

j_call: TRBJ1-2; d_call: TRBD1; v_call: TRBV3-1/TRBV3-2; clone_size: -; cdr3_aa: CASSTGQGGFDGYTF; cdr3_nt: TGTGCCAGCAGCACCGGACAGGGGGGGTTTGATGGCTACACCTTC
j_call: TRBJ1-2; d_call: TRBD1; v_call: TRBV2; clone_size: -; cdr3_aa: CASRTGTGAPDGYTF; cdr3_nt: TGTGCCAGCAGGACCGGGACAGGGGCGCCGGATGGCTACACCTTC
j_call: TRBJ2-5; d_call: TRBD1; v_call: TRBV7-9; clone_size: -; cdr3_aa: CASSSILQQGTETQYF; cdr3_nt: TGTGCCAGCAGCTCGATCCTTCAACAGGGGACCGAGACCCAGTACTTC
j_call: TRBJ2-7; d_call: TRBD2; v_call: TRBV6-1; clone_size: -; cdr3_aa: CASSEWEGTYEQYF; cdr3_nt: TGTGCCAGCAGTGAATGGGAGGGAACCTACGAGCAGTACTTC
j_call: TRBJ2-7; d_call: -; v_call: TRBV19; clone_size: -; cdr3_aa: CASSITDDGEQYF; cdr3_nt: TGTGCCAGTAGTATAACTGACGACGGGGAGCAGTACTTC
j_call: TRBJ2-3; d_call: -; v_call: TRBV28; clone_size: -; cdr3_aa: CASSGPHATDTQYF; cdr3_nt: TGTGCCAGCAGTGGGCCCCACGCCACAGATACGCAGTATTTT
j_call: TRBJ1-1; d_call: -; v_call: TRBV30; clone_size: -; cdr3_aa: CAWERATGTEAFF; cdr3_nt: TGTGCCTGGGAGAGGGCCACCGGCACTGAAGCTTTCTTT
j_call: TRBJ1-2; d_call: -; v_call: TRBV28; clone_size: once; cdr3_aa: CASREIKTANYGYTF; cdr3_nt: TGTGCCAGCAGGGAGATAAAGACAGCTAACTATGGCTACACCTTC
j_call: TRBJ2-5; d_call: -; v_call: TRBV19; clone_size: -; cdr3_aa: CASSIGGSQETQYF; cdr3_nt: TGTGCCAGTAGTATAGGCGGGTCACAAGAGACCCAGTACTTC
j_call: TRBJ1-4; d_call: -; v_call: TRBV9; clone_size: -; cdr3_aa: CASSVGRGNEKLFF; cdr3_nt: TGTGCCAGCAGCGTAGGACGGGGGAATGAAAAACTGTTTTTT
j_call: TRBJ1-1; d_call: -; v_call: TRBV5-6; clone_size: few; cdr3_aa: CASSLTGSTEAFF; cdr3_nt: TGTGCCAGCAGCTTGACGGGTAGTACTGAAGCTTTCTTT
j_call: TRBJ2-1; d_call: TRBD2; v_call: TRBV24-1; clone_size: -; cdr3_aa: CATSDASGSSYNEQFF; cdr3_nt: TGTGCCACCAGTGATGCTAGCGGGAGTTCCTACAATGAGCAGTTCTTC
j_call: TRBJ2-3; d_call: TRBD1; v_call: TRBV5-1; clone_size: once; cdr3_aa: CASSRPDRVVTDTQYF; cdr3_nt: TGCGCCAGCAGCCGGCCTGACAGGGTCGTCACAGATACGCAGTATTTT
j_call: TRBJ1-2; d_call: -; v_call: TRBV4-1; clone_size: -; cdr3_aa: CASSQVPGVFGYTF; cdr3_nt: TGCGCCAGCAGCCAAGTCCCAGGGGTCTTTGGCTACACCTTC
j_call: TRBJ2-6; d_call: -; v_call: TRBV5-1; clone_size: few; cdr3_aa: CASSLGRGGSGANVLTF; cdr3_nt: TGCGCCAGCAGCTTGGGCAGGGGCGGCTCTGGGGCCAACGTCCTGACTTTC
j_call: TRBJ2-3; d_call: TRBD2; v_call: TRBV29-1; clone_size: -; cdr3_aa: CSVDRGLAGSIDTQYF; cdr3_nt: TGCAGCGTTGACAGGGGACTAGCGGGGAGTATAGATACGCAGTATTTT
j_call: TRBJ1-1; d_call: -; v_call: TRBV5-6; clone_size: -; cdr3_aa: CASSPLMFGNEAFF; cdr3_nt: TGTGCCAGCAGCCCCCTCATGTTTGGCAACGAAGCTTTCTTT
j_call: TRBJ2-1; d_call: -; v_call: TRBV4-2; clone_size: -; cdr3_aa: CASSQYPGEGGNEQFF; cdr3_nt: TGTGCCAGCAGCCAATATCCGGGAGAGGGGGGGAATGAGCAGTTCTTC
j_call: TRBJ1-1; d_call: TRBD1; v_call: TRBV5-1; clone_size: -; cdr3_aa: CASSFQGANTEAFF; cdr3_nt: TGCGCCAGCAGCTTCCAGGGGGCGAACACTGAAGCTTTCTTT
j_call: TRBJ2-7; d_call: TRBD2; v_call: TRBV29-1; clone_size: -; cdr3_aa: CSVEVGGVNEQYF; cdr3_nt: TGCAGCGTTGAAGTGGGGGGGGTCAACGAGCAGTACTTC
j_call: TRBJ1-5; d_call: -; v_call: TRBV6-6; clone_size: -; cdr3_aa: CASSYGQGGQPQHF; cdr3_nt: TGTGCCAGCAGTTACGGCCAGGGAGGGCAGCCCCAGCATTTT
j_call: TRBJ1-1; d_call: -; v_call: TRBV28; clone_size: -; cdr3_aa: CASSLIGANTEAFF; cdr3_nt: TGTGCCAGCAGTTTAATTGGGGCGAACACTGAAGCTTTCTTT
j_call: TRBJ1-6; d_call: -; v_call: TRBV9; clone_size: -; cdr3_aa: CASSVEGNNSPLHF; cdr3_nt: TGTGCCAGCAGCGTAGAGGGGAATAATTCACCCCTCCACTTT
j_call: TRBJ2-7; d_call: TRBD2; v_call: TRBV9; clone_size: -; cdr3_aa: CASSVQATGGLTYEQYF; cdr3_nt: TGTGCCAGCAGCGTTCAGGCTACGGGGGGACTTACCTACGAGCAGTACTTC
j_call: TRBJ2-7; d_call: TRBD2; v_call: TRBV7-9; clone_size: -; cdr3_aa: CASSTLAGVDEQYF; cdr3_nt: TGTGCCAGCAGCACACTAGCGGGAGTAGACGAGCAGTACTTC
j_call: TRBJ1-2; d_call: -; v_call: TRBV30; clone_size: -; cdr3_aa: CAWRQASYTF; cdr3_nt: TGTGCCTGGAGGCAGGCCAGCTACACCTTC
j_call: TRBJ2-1; d_call: TRBD1; v_call: TRBV29-1; clone_size: -; cdr3_aa: CSVQPGQGKGEQFF; cdr3_nt: TGCAGCGTTCAACCGGGACAGGGGAAAGGCGAGCAGTTCTTC
j_call: TRBJ2-1; d_call: TRBD1; v_call: TRBV18; clone_size: once; cdr3_aa: CASSPKRTGRNEQFF; cdr3_nt: TGTGCCAGCTCACCAAAGAGGACAGGGCGTAATGAGCAGTTCTTC
j_call: TRBJ2-5; d_call: TRBD2; v_call: TRBV30; clone_size: -; cdr3_aa: CAWSLAGPTQYF; cdr3_nt: TGTGCCTGGAGTCTAGCGGGCCCGACCCAGTACTTC
j_call: TRBJ2-1; d_call: TRBD2; v_call: TRBV30; clone_size: -; cdr3_aa: CAFLLAGETGNEQFF; cdr3_nt: TGTGCCTTCTTACTAGCGGGAGAAACTGGCAATGAGCAGTTCTTC
j_call: TRBJ1-2; d_call: -; v_call: TRBV2; clone_size: -; cdr3_aa: CASSGYSNYGYTF; cdr3_nt: TGTGCCAGCAGTGGTTATTCTAACTATGGCTACACCTTC
j_call: TRBJ1-1; d_call: -; v_call: TRBV2; clone_size: -; cdr3_aa: CASSEDGGSTEAFF; cdr3_nt: TGTGCCAGCAGTGAAGACGGGGGTAGTACTGAAGCTTTCTTT